Given below is one T cell receptor delta chain in context. This clone was detected a few times. Its antigen is unknown. This DNA's translation differs at residue 10 from TCRdb's protein, which comes from a much larger clone; a read error is likely, and the protein shown is translated from the DNA. Reading the germline V gene gives CDR1 TSWWSYY and CDR2 QGS. From the cysteine through the phenylalanine, the CDR3 covers 19 amino acids. Only CDR3 DNA remains: 57 bases, in frame from the first base. V loses 3 bases at its end and J loses 3 bases; junction bases beyond the gene matches: 11. This entry belongs to a study of γδ T cells in repeated Plasmodium falciparum infection (dated by TCRdb to the early 2020s). The study in broad terms: The natural-infection arm enrolled Malian children exposed to intense seasonal malaria transmission, compared against age and gender matched Australian children. Four controlled human malaria infections were administered to several malaria-naive U.S. adults over approximately 600 days by bites from P. falciparum NF54-infected Anopheles stephensi mosquitoes. Samples were collected from controlled-infection subjects at baseline, immediately before selected infections, and 21 days after each infection. Malian gammadelta TCR repertoires were analysed cross-sectionally in periods with no transmission and longitudinally across episodes of acute febrile malaria. The study examined how repeated Plasmodium falciparum infection shapes the human gammadelta T cell repertoire, using natural infection in Mali and controlled human malaria infection.

Broader findings and caveats from the paper: Vdelta2-negative gammadelta TCR repertoires from Malian children appeared more clonally expanded, less diverse and less shared than those of Australian children. Generalizability was limited because the Malian cohort was drawn from a small rural village of predominantly one ethnic group. Across time and infection, the Vgamma9/Vdelta2+ TCR repertoires showed a highly stable polyclonal makeup, with many TCRgamma sequences overlapping between individuals. In Vdelta2-negative, largely Vdelta1+, gammadelta TCR repertoires, repeated controlled infections appeared to drive waves of new clonotype selection. The controlled-infection cohort was small, limiting analysis of inter-individual variability in gammadelta T cell responses.

For bulk TCR repertoire analysis, Vgamma9/Vdelta2+ and Vdelta2-negative gammadelta T cell populations were flow-sorted out of peripheral blood mononuclear cells. The library relied on multiplex PCR. TCRdb names Illumina MiSeq as the instrument used. From each sorted gammadelta T cell sample, both TCR gamma (TRG) and TCR delta (TRD) chains were sequenced. Per the source publication's procedure: The repertoire analyses drew on clonotype tree plots, the accumulated frequency of the top 20 clonotypes, and diversity index (DI) and D75 metrics. The public reads were reprocessed by TCRdb using CATT, and rows of matching DNA were later combined. The V and J calls follow TCRdb's processing rather than the paper's. This sample holds around 46,000 delta-chain clones; 1.6% were observed only once. The top ten clonotypes cover over 6.5% of the sample.

Material for sequencing was gamma-delta T cells from blood. The chain joins TRDV1 to TRDJ3; 7 middle bases align to TRDD3. TCRdb carries no J gene annotation; the J gene was assigned here by matching the DNA with germline. The TCR comes from a pool of human donors (malaria-infected and uninfected, not separated). Here the CDR3 is given as CALGDYSWGVRWDTRQMFF. The DNA sequence reads TGTGCTCTTGGGGACTACAGCTGGGGGGTTCGCTGGGACACCCGACAGATGTTTTTC.